The clone carrying this T cell receptor (beta chain) was observed a handful of times. This sample is drawn from a study of CD8 T cells in ankylosing spondylitis. J gave up 3 bases and V 4 bases, and 15 bases lay outside the gene matches. The CDR3 sequence is 18 residues long. Germline-derived CDR1 and CDR2 are LGHDT and YNNKEL (reference sequence). A single record per CDR3 protein comes from TCRdb applying MiXCR to the 5' RACE reads. The sample lists 200,000 to 250,000 distinct CDR3 sequences, about 11% seen once, with approximately 20% in the top ten. The V call is TRBV3-1, the J call TRBJ2-7; 10 bases are a match to TRBD2. The clonotype originates from a male donor with ankylosing spondylitis or in good health (not recorded which). Material: blood, either unsorted or a sorted T cell fraction (not recorded which). The CDR3 loop reads CASSLRLPILAGSYEQYF. Written as DNA, the CDR3 is TGTGCCAGCAGCCTCCGCTTACCAATACTAGCGGGGAGCTACGAGCAGTACTTC.